The 4 T cell receptor beta chains below were found in one sample sequenced in a study of T cell responses to AZD1222 COVID-19 vaccine. TCRdb keeps only in-frame clones here, not all; method: immunoSEQ multiplex PCR. The data contain approximately 71,000 clones, around four fifths of them singletons. Specimen: peripheral blood, collected on day 0 of AZD1222 vaccination. The receptors were gathered from an adult in good health.

This rearrangement joins TRBV20-1 to TRBJ1-1; D is unclear. The V gene's germline CDR1 is DFQATT and CDR2 SNEGSKA (reference sequence). The CDR3 has 11 amino acids. This chain's CDR3 is CEATLNTEAFF. The CDR3 DNA sequence: TGCGAGGCAACCCTGAACACTGAAGCTTTCTTT.

This clone was seen more than once but under ten times. The V and J genes are TRBV18 and TRBJ1-5; D remains ambiguous. V dropped 3 bases and J dropped 5 bases, with 8 bases sitting between them. Germline-derived CDR1 and CDR2 are KGHSH and LQKENI. The CDR3 covers 13 residues. In DNA form, the CDR3 reads TGTGCCAGCTCACCGAGCCAAGATCAGCCCCAGCATTTT. Translating gives CASSPSQDQPQHF.

The chain joins TRBV15 to TRBJ1-2, with D unresolved. This CDR3 region has 12 residues. The V gene lost 6 bases and the J gene lost 4 bases, with 9 bases spanning the gap. From germline, CDR1 is LNHNV and CDR2 YYDKDF (reference sequence). CDR3 sequence: CATSQLGYGYTF. CDR3 coding DNA: TGTGCCACCAGTCAGCTAGGCTATGGCTACACCTTC.

The chain carries TRBV19 and TRBJ2-3; D unclear. Germline loops: CDR1 LNHDA, CDR2 SQIVND (reference sequence). Trimming cost V 2 bases and J 6 bases, with 18 bases left between them. The CDR3 sequence is 16 residues long. CDR3 protein: CASSILSSHGLDTQYF. The CDR3 DNA reads TGTGCCAGTAGTATATTATCGAGTCACGGCCTTGATACGCAGTATTTT. Supplemented by reference TRBV19 and TRBJ2-3, the full variable domain reads DGGITQSPKYLFRKEGQNVTLSCEQNLNHDAMYWYRQDPGQGLRLIYYSQIVNDFQKGDIAEGYSVSREKKESFPLTVTSAQKNPTAFYLCASSILSSHGLDTQYFGPGTRLTVL.